Listed below are T cell receptor beta chains from one sample, sequenced in a study of cytomegalovirus exposure and HLA in healthy donors. Sequencing was performed with immunoSEQ multiplex PCR; in TCRdb, only in-frame clones are kept and a portion is missing. There are some 65,000 clones in the sample; over 85% occur only once, and 4.4% lies in the top ten. The sample was PBMCs. The source of these receptors is a young man in good health and CMV-seropositive. Each CDR3 is given with its conserved first and last residue. D genes are given only for firm matches. Clone size is given for some rows only: seen once, a few or many times, or a class if the clone is expanded.

V gene	D gene	J gene	clone size	CDR3 DNA	CDR3 protein
TRBV29-1	TRBD2	TRBJ2-7	-	TGCAGCGTTGAAGTCCGGAGCGGGGACGAGCAGTACTTC	CSVEVRSGDEQYF
TRBV7-9	TRBD1	TRBJ1-2	-	TGTGCCAGCAGCTTGTCCGGGACAGAGCCTAACTATGGCTACACCTTC	CASSLSGTEPNYGYTF
TRBV15	-	TRBJ2-1	-	TGTGCCACCAGCGGGGGGACAGCGTACAATGAGCAGTTCTTC	CATSGGTAYNEQFF
TRBV4-3	TRBD1	TRBJ2-7	-	TGCGCCAGCAGCCAAGATCTTGGGTCGCAGGGGGCCTACGAGCAGTACTTC	CASSQDLGSQGAYEQYF
TRBV29-1	TRBD1	TRBJ1-2	-	TGCAGCGTTTCAGGGACAGTCGCCTACACCTTC	CSVSGTVAYTF
TRBV9	-	TRBJ2-3	-	TGTGCCAGCAGCGTAGCTAGCACAGATACGCAGTATTTT	CASSVASTDTQYF
TRBV11-2	-	TRBJ2-7	-	TGTGCCAGCAGTTTGAGAAGCGGAAGCTCCTACGAGCAGTACTTC	CASSLRSGSSYEQYF
TRBV27	-	TRBJ2-3	-	TGTGCCAGCAGTTTCTCGGAGCGTGGCACAGATACGCAGTATTTT	CASSFSERGTDTQYF
TRBV7-2	TRBD1	TRBJ2-2	-	TGTGCCAGCAGAGGGGGGACAGGGTCTAAAGGCGGGGAGCTGTTTTTT	CASRGGTGSKGGELFF
TRBV10-3	TRBD1	TRBJ2-7	-	TGTGCCACAACCGGGACAGGGATCGACGAGCAGTACTTC	CATTGTGIDEQYF
TRBV11-2	-	TRBJ2-3	-	TGTGCCAGCAGCTTAGGGGGGGCAGATACGCAGTATTTT	CASSLGGADTQYF
TRBV11-2	TRBD2	TRBJ2-3	-	TGTGCCAGCAGCTGGGCCCAGGCGGGGGGGCCGGGCACAGATACGCAGTATTTT	CASSWAQAGGPGTDTQYF
TRBV2	TRBD1	TRBJ1-5	-	TGTGCCAGCAGTGAACTGGACAGGGGCAATCAGCCCCAGCATTTT	CASSELDRGNQPQHF
TRBV6-6	-	TRBJ1-5	-	TGTGCCAGCGTACTCTGGGGGGTTGGCAATCAGCCCCAGCATTTT	CASVLWGVGNQPQHF
TRBV4-3	-	TRBJ1-1	-	TGCGCCAGCAGCCAAGATCACGGCGGGGCAGAAGCTTTCTTT	CASSQDHGGAEAFF
TRBV19	TRBD1	TRBJ1-5	-	TGTGCCAGTAGTATAACTGGACAGGGCCCGGAGCCCCAGCATTTT	CASSITGQGPEPQHF
TRBV7-3	TRBD2	TRBJ2-2	once	TGTGCCAGCAGCCCAGGGACTAGCACCGGGGAGCTGTTTTTT	CASSPGTSTGELFF
TRBV10-3	-	TRBJ1-5	-	TGTGCCATCAGTGGACAGGATAGCAATCAGCCCCAGCATTTT	CAISGQDSNQPQHF
TRBV20-1	-	TRBJ1-1	once	TGCAGTGCTCCTATGAACACTGAAGCTTTCTTT	CSAPMNTEAFF
TRBV28	-	TRBJ2-7	-	TGTGCCAGCACCTCACAGGGACCCATCGAGCAGTACTTC	CASTSQGPIEQYF
TRBV30	-	TRBJ2-3	-	TGTGCCTGGAGTGTACTACCCAGCAGTAGAAAGTATTTT	CAWSVLPSSRKYF
TRBV6-6	-	TRBJ2-5	-	TGTGCCAGCACCTCCTCGGGGGAGACCCAGTACTTC	CASTSSGETQYF
TRBV7-7	-	TRBJ1-3	-	TGTGCTAGCAACACCGGGGGGGGCAAGGGAAACACCATATATTTT	CASNTGGGKGNTIYF
TRBV5-6	TRBD2	TRBJ2-1	-	TGTGCCAGCAGCTTATTAGCGGGAGGGCCCTCCTACAATGAGCAGTTCTTC	CASSLLAGGPSYNEQFF
TRBV7-2	TRBD2	TRBJ2-1	-	TGTGCCAGCAGCAAGGGACTAGCGGGAGGCAATGAGCAGTTCTTC	CASSKGLAGGNEQFF
TRBV5-1	TRBD2	TRBJ2-3	once	TGCGCCAGCAGCTTGGGGACTAGCGGGCCCAGCACAGATACGCAGTATTTT	CASSLGTSGPSTDTQYF
TRBV19	TRBD1	TRBJ1-1	-	TGTGCCAGTAGTTCGTGGACAGGGGGCGCGGCTGAAGCTTTCTTT	CASSSWTGGAAEAFF
TRBV28	-	TRBJ1-4	-	TGTGCCAGCAGTTTACGACCCAGGGGATTTGAGACTAATGAAAAACTGTTTTTT	CASSLRPRGFETNEKLFF
TRBV18	TRBD2	TRBJ2-5	-	TGTGCCAGCTCACCTCCGGCTAGCGGGGGTCAAGAGACCCAGTACTTC	CASSPPASGGQETQYF
TRBV7-9	TRBD2	TRBJ2-7	-	TGTGCCAGCAGCTTGCGGACTAGCGGGGACGAGCAGTACTTC	CASSLRTSGDEQYF
TRBV7-8	-	TRBJ1-1	-	TGTGCCAGCAGCTCCTATGGCGGTCTGGCTGAAGCTTTCTTT	CASSSYGGLAEAFF
TRBV9	-	TRBJ2-7	once	TGTGCCAGCAGCGTAGGATTCGGTTACGAGCAGTACTTC	CASSVGFGYEQYF
TRBV7-2	TRBD2	TRBJ2-7	-	TGTGCCAGCAGCTTAAGAGGACTAGCGAGCGAGCAGTACTTC	CASSLRGLASEQYF
TRBV7-3	TRBD2	TRBJ2-2	few	TGTGCCAGCAGCTTAGCGGGAGGGGCCACCGGGGAGCTGTTTTTT	CASSLAGGATGELFF
TRBV19	TRBD2	TRBJ2-1	-	TGTGCCAGTAGTGGGGGGGTTCTGTCGTACAATGAGCAGTTCTTC	CASSGGVLSYNEQFF
TRBV11-1	-	TRBJ2-2	-	TGTGCCAGCAGCCCCTCGTCGAACACCGGGGAGCTGTTTTTT	CASSPSSNTGELFF
TRBV13	-	TRBJ1-1	-	TGTGCCAGCAGCGGCTCACAGATGAACACTGAAGCTTTCTTT	CASSGSQMNTEAFF
TRBV27	TRBD1	TRBJ1-2	-	TGTGCCAGCAGTTTATCGCAAGACAGGGGGCGGGCTGGCTACACCTTC	CASSLSQDRGRAGYTF
TRBV11-2	TRBD2	TRBJ2-1	-	TGTGCCAGCAGCGCGGGGACTAGCGGGAGGGTAGGCAATGAGCAGTTCTTC	CASSAGTSGRVGNEQFF
TRBV2	-	TRBJ1-3	-	TGTGCCAGCAGTGTCGCGTTGGGCAGGGAGGAAGGCTCTGGAAACACCATATATTTT	CASSVALGREEGSGNTIYF
TRBV6-1	-	TRBJ1-2	-	TGTGCCAGCAGGTCGATTATTAGCGGTGGGGGCTACACCTTC	CASRSIISGGGYTF
TRBV28	TRBD1	TRBJ1-2	-	TGTGCCAGCAGTTTATTCGACAGGGGGATAGGTGGCTACACCTTC	CASSLFDRGIGGYTF
TRBV7-2	TRBD1	TRBJ2-3	-	TGTGCCAGCAGCTCAGCCCTCCGGGACAGGGGGCGCGCAGATACGCAGTATTTT	CASSSALRDRGRADTQYF
TRBV11-2	TRBD2	TRBJ2-1	-	TGTGCCAGCAGCTTAGATTGGGGACTAGCGGGTTCAGATGAGCAGTTCTTC	CASSLDWGLAGSDEQFF
TRBV6-1	-	TRBJ1-5	-	TGTGCCAGCAGTGATCTTGGCCAGCCCCAGCATTTT	CASSDLGQPQHF
TRBV28	-	TRBJ2-1	-	TGTGCCAGCAGTCTACGTCGGCAGGGGAACGGATACAATGAGCAGTTCTTC	CASSLRRQGNGYNEQFF
TRBV4-1	TRBD1	TRBJ1-1	once	TGCGCCAGCAGCCACCTACCGGGACAGGTGAACACTGAAGCTTTCTTT	CASSHLPGQVNTEAFF
TRBV21-1	-	TRBJ2-2	-	TGTGCCAGCAGCAGTAAGCTACAGGGCGGCACCGGGGAGCTGTTTTTT	CASSSKLQGGTGELFF
TRBV6-1	TRBD1	TRBJ2-1	-	TGTGCCAGCAGTGAATTAACAGGGGGGCATGATGAGCAGTTCTTC	CASSELTGGHDEQFF